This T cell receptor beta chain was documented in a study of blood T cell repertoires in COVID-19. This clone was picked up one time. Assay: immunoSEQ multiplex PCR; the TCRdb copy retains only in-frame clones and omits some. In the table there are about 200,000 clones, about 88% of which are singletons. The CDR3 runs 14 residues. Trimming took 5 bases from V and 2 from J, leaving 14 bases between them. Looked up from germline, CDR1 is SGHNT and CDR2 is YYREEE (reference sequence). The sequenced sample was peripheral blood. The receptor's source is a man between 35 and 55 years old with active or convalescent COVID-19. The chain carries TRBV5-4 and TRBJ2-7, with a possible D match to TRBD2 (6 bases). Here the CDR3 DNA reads TGTGCCAGCAGTTCGGGCCCGGGGGCCTACGAGCAGTACTTC. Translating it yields CASSSGPGAYEQYF. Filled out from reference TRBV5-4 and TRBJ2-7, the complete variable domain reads ETGVTQSPTHLIKTRGQQVTLRCSSQSGHNTVSWYQQALGQGPQFIFQYYREEENGRGNFPPRFSGLQFPNYSSELNVNALELDDSALYLCASSSGPGAYEQYFGPGTRLTVT.